The 5 T cell receptor beta chains below all came from one sample that was sequenced in a study of T cells in Graves' hyperthyroidism and ophthalmopathy (dated by TCRdb to the late 2010s). Libraries came from multiplex PCR. Sequencing took place on an Illumina HiSeq 2000. The TCR beta CDR3 regions were amplified from RNA transcripts. A first-round RT-PCR of the TCR CDR3 used the HTBI primer set with the Qiagen OneStep RT-PCR kit. TCRdb cleaned the public reads at Q25 with fastp, built clones with MiXCR and kept in-frame beta chains. When rows share a CDR3 protein, they turn into one entry using the most common DNA and genes. This sample holds 350,000 to 400,000 distinct CDR3 sequences; about 15% were observed only once. Around a third of the sample lies in the top ten. The sequenced material came from blood. These receptors were obtained from a woman under 40 with Graves' hyperthyroidism.

The chain recombines TRBV20-1 with TRBJ2-1, with 7 bases identical to TRBD2. Germline CDR1 reads DFQATT; CDR2 reads SNEGSKA (reference sequence). J lost 7 bases, V lost 3 bases, and 12 bases had no gene match. The CDR3 has 15 amino acids. This CDR3 reads CSASRGGGLLNEQFF. DNA of the CDR3: TGCAGTGCTAGTCGCGGGGGTGGACTTTTGAATGAGCAGTTCTTC.

This clonotype has ten or more counts. This chain joins TRBV6-5 and TRBJ2-5; 12 bases are shared with TRBD2. Germline V lookup: CDR1 MNHEY, CDR2 SVGAGI. The CDR3 totals 18 residues. V was pared by 1 base and J by 9 bases, with 15 bases of the junction left unmatched. CDR3 bases: TGTGCCAGCAGTTACTTCCCGTACGGGACTAGCGGGCGAAGAGCCCAGTACTTC. It translates to CASSYFPYGTSGRRAQYF.

This clonotype has ten or more counts. The chain has TRBV5-5 and TRBJ2-3; D is unresolved. CDR3 length equals 15 residues. Deletions cut 4 bases from V and 3 bases from J, with 15 bases between. In germline, CDR1 is SGHKS, CDR2 YYEKEE (reference sequence). The CDR3 DNA reads TGTGCCAGCAGCCCCGATGATGCGGCGACAGATACGCAGTATTTT. Residues: CASSPDDAATDTQYF.

The V gene is TRBV20-1, the J gene TRBJ2-5; the match to TRBD1 covers 10 bases. Germline V gives CDR1 DFQATT, CDR2 SNEGSKA (reference sequence). J lost 5 bases, V lost 3 bases, and 9 bases had no gene match. This CDR3 spans 15 amino acids. CDR3 sequence reads: CSARSGTGAGETQYF. CDR3 coding DNA: TGCAGTGCTAGGAGCGGGACAGGGGCCGGTGAGACCCAGTACTTC.

In its sample, this clonotype was seen many times. The chain employs TRBV3-1 and TRBJ1-3; D unclear. Germline-derived CDR1 and CDR2 are LGHDT and YNNKEL (reference sequence). The V and J ends lost 1 base and 5 bases respectively, with 0 bases between them. This CDR3 is built from 11 residues. The CDR3 here is CASSQGNTIYF. The CDR3 nucleotides read TGTGCCAGCAGCCAAGGAAACACCATATATTTT.